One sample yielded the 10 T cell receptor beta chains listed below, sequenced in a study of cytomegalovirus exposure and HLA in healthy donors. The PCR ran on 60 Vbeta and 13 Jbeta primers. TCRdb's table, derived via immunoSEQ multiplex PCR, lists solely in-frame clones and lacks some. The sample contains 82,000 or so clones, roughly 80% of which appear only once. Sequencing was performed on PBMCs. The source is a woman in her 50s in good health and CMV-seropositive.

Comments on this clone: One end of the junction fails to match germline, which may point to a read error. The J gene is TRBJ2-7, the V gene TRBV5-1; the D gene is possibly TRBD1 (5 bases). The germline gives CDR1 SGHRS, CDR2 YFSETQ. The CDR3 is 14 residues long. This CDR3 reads CTSSSRPDTYEQYF. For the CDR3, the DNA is TGCACCAGCAGCTCCCGTCCGGACACTTACGAGCAGTACTTC.

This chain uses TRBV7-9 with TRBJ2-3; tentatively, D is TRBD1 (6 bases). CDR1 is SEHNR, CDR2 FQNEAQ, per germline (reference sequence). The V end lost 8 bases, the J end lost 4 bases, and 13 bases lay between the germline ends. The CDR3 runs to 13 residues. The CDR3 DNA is TGTGCCAGCGGAACAGGGATCCCAGATACGCAGTATTTT. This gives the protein CASGTGIPDTQYF. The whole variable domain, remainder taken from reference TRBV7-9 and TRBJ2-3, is DTGVSQNPRHKITKRGQNVTFRCDPISEHNRLYWYRQTLGQGPEFLTYFQNEAQLEKSRLLSDRFSAERPKGSFSTLEIQRTEQGDSAMYLCASGTGIPDTQYFGPGTRLTVL.

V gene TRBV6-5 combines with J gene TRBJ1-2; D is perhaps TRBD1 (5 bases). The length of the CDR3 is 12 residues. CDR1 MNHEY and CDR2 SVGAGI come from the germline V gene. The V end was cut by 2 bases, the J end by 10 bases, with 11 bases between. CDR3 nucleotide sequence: TGTGCCAGCAGTTACGCACAGGAAACCTACACCTTC. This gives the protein CASSYAQETYTF.

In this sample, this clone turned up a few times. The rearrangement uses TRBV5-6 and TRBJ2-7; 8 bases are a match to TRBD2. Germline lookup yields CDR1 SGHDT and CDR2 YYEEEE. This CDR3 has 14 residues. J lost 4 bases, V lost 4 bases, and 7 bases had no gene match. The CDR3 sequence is CASSPSGGGYEQYF. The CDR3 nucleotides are TGTGCCAGCAGCCCCAGCGGGGGAGGTTACGAGCAGTACTTC.

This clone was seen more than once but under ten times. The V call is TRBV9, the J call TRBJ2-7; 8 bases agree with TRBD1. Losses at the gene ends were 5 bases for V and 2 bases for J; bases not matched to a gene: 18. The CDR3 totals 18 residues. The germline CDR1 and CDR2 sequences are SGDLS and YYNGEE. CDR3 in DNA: TGTGCCAGCAGTTTTCCCCTCAACCGGGACAGGCGCCCCTACGAGCAGTACTTC. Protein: CASSFPLNRDRRPYEQYF.

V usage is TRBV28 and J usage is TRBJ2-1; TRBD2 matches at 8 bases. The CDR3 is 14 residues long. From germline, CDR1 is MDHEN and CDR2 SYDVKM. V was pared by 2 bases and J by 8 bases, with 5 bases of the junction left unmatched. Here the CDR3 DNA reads TGTGCCAGCAGTTTACGGGAGGGCCCCCATGAGCAGTTCTTC. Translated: CASSLREGPHEQFF.

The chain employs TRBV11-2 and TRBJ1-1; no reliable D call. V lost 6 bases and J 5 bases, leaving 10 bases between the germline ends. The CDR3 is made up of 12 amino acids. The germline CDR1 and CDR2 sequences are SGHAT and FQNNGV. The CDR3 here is CASRREWTEAFF. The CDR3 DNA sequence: TGTGCCAGCAGAAGAGAGTGGACTGAAGCTTTCTTT.

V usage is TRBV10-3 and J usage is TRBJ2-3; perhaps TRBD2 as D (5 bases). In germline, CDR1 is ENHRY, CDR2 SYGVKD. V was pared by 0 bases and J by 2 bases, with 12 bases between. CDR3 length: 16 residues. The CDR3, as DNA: TGTGCCATCAGTGAGTCGAGGGCTTCGAACACAGATACGCAGTATTTT. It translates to CAISESRASNTDTQYF.

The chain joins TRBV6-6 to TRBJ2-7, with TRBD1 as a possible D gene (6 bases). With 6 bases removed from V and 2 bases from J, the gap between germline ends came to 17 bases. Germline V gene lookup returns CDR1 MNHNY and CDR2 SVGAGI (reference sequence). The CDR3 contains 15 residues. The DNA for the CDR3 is TGTGCCAGCAGGTCACCGGGACAACAGACCTACGAGCAGTACTTC. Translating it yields CASRSPGQQTYEQYF.

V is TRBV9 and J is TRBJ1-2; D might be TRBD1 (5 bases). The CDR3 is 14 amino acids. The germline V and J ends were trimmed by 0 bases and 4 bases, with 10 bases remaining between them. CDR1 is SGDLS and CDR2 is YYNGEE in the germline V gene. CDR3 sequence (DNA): TGTGCCAGCAGCGTAGGTCAGGGTAGCTATGGCTACACCTTC. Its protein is CASSVGQGSYGYTF.